This T cell receptor (beta chain) is drawn from a study of blood T cell repertoires in COVID-19. Whole-study context: From the United States, Italy and Spain came samples of acute and convalescent COVID-19. Sources were T cells, B-cell-depleted T cells, or PBMCs; the material itself was cDNA or gDNA.

This CDR3 is 18 amino acids long. Germline lookup yields CDR1 LNHDA and CDR2 SQIVND (reference sequence). V dropped 1 base and J dropped 8; count of bases not matched to a gene: 15. In the authors' workflow: From reference gene primer amplification, estimates of nucleated cell counts were derived. Method: immunoSEQ multiplex PCR; TCRdb's copy keeps in-frame clones and lacks some. The V and J calls and clone size come from that table; D and trimming were worked out from the DNA. Of approximately 240,000 clones listed, about 80% are singletons. V gene TRBV19 combines with J gene TRBJ2-1; 9 bases match TRBD2. Specimen: peripheral blood. The receptor was derived from an elderly woman with active or convalescent COVID-19. The CDR3 nucleotides read TGTGCCAGTAGTATAGTGGCGGGCGGGGGGGCTTTTTCGTATGAGCAGTTCTTC. Translating gives CASSIVAGGGAFSYEQFF.